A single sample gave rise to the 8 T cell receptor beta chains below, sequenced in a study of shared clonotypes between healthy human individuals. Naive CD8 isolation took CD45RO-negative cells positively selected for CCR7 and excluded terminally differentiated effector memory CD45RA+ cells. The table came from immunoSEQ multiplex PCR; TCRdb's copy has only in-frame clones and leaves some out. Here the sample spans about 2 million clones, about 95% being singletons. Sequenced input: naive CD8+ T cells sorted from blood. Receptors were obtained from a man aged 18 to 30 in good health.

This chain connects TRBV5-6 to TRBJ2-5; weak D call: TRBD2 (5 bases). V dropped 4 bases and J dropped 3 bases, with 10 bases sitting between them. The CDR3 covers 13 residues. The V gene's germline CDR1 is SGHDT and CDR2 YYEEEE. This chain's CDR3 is CASSLAVKETQYF. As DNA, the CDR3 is TGTGCCAGCAGCCTAGCTGTAAAAGAGACCCAGTACTTC.

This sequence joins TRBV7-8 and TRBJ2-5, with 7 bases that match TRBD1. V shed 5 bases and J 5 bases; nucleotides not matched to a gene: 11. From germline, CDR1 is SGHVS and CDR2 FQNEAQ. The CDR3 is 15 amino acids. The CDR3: CASSVTQGLPETQYF. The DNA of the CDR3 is TGTGCCAGCAGCGTAACACAGGGGTTGCCGGAGACCCAGTACTTC.

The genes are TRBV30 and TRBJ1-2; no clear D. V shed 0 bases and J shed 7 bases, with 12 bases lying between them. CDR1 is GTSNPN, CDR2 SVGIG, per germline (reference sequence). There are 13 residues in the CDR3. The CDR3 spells CAWSVSTEFGYTF. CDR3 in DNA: TGTGCCTGGAGTGTATCAACAGAGTTTGGCTACACCTTC.

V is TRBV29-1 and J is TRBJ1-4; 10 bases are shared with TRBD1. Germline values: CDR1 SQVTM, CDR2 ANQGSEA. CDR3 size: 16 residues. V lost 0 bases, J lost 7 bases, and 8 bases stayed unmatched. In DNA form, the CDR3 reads TGCAGCGTTGAAGATAGGAGGACAGGGGGGGGTGAAAAACTGTTTTTT. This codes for CSVEDRRTGGGEKLFF.

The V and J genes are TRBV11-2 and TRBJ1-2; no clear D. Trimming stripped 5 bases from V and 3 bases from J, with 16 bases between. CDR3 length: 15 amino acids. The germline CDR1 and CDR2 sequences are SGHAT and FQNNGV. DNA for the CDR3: TGTGCCAGCAGCCCTAACCCAGACCGGTACTATGGCTACACCTTC. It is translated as CASSPNPDRYYGYTF.

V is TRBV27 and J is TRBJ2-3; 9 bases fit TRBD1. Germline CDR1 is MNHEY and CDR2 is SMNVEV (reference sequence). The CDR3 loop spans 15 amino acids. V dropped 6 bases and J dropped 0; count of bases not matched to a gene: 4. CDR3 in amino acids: CASSSGTGSTDTQYF. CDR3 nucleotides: TGTGCCAGCAGCTCCGGGACAGGGAGCACAGATACGCAGTATTTT.

The chain's CDR3 is CASSIATGGYAGELFF. The CDR3 nucleotides are TGTGCCAGTAGTATAGCCACAGGGGGCTATGCCGGGGAGCTGTTTTTT. V gene TRBV19 combines with J gene TRBJ2-2; TRBD1 aligns across 9 bases. V lost 1 base, J lost 6 bases, and 6 bases stayed unmatched. The CDR3 is 16 amino acids. Germline V gives CDR1 LNHDA, CDR2 SQIVND (reference sequence).

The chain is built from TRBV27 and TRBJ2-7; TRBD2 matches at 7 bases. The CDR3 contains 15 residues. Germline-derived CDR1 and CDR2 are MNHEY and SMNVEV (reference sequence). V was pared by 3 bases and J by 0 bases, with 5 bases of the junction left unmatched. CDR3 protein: CASSFSREGSYEQYF. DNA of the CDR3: TGTGCCAGCAGTTTTTCGAGGGAGGGCTCCTACGAGCAGTACTTC.